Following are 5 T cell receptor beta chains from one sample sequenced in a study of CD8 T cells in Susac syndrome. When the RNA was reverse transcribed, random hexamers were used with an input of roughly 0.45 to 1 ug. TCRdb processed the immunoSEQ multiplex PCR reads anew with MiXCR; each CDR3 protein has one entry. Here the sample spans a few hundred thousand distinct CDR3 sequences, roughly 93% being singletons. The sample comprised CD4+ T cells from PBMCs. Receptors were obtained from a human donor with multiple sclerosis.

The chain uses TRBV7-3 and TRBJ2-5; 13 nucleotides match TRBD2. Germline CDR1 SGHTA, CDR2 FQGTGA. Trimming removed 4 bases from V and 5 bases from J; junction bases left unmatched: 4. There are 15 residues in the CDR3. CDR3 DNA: TGTGCCAGCAGCTCCGGACTAGCGGGGGCGGAGACCCAGTACTTC. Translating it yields CASSSGLAGAETQYF.

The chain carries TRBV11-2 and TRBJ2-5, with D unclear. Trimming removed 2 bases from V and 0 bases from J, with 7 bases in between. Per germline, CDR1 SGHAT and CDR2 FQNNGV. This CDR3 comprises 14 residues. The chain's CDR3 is CASSLNPYQETQYF. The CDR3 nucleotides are TGTGCCAGCAGCTTAAACCCGTACCAAGAGACCCAGTACTTC. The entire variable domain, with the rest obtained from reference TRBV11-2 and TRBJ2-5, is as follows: EAGVAQSPRYKIIEKRQSVAFWCNPISGHATLYWYQQILGQGPKLLIQFQNNGVVDDSQLPKDRFSAERLKGVDSTLKIQPAKLEDSAVYLCASSLNPYQETQYFGPGTRLLVL.

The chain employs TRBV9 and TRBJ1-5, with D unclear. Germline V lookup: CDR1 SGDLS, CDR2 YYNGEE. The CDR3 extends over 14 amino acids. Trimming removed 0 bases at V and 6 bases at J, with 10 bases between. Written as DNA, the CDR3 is TGTGCCAGCAGCGTAGGGACCCGGGGTCAGCCCCAGCATTTT. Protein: CASSVGTRGQPQHF.

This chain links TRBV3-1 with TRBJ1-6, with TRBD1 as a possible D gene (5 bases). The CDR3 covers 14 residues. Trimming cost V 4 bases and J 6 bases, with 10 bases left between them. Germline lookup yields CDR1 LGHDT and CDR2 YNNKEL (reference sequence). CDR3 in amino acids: CASSRGTGNSPLHF. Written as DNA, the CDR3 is TGTGCCAGCAGCCGGGGGACGGGTAATTCACCCCTCCACTTT. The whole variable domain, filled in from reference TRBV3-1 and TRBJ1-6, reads DTAVSQTPKYLVTQMGNDKSIKCEQNLGHDTMYWYKQDSKKFLKIMFSYNNKELIINETVPNRFSPKSPDKAHLNLHINSLELGDSAVYFCASSRGTGNSPLHFGNGTRLTVT.

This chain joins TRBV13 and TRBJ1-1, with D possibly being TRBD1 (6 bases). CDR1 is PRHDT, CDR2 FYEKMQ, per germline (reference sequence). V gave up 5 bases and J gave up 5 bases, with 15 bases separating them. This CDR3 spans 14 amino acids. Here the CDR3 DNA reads TGTGCCAGCAGCCGTGTTGGGGGCTTAACTGAAGCTTTCTTT. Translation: CASSRVGGLTEAFF. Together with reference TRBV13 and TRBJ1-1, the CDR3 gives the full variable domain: AAGVIQSPRHLIKEKRETATLKCYPIPRHDTVYWYQQGPGQDPQFLISFYEKMQSDKGSIPDRFSAQQFSDYHSELNMSSLELGDSALYFCASSRVGGLTEAFFGQGTRLTVV.